What follows is one TCR beta chain and its context. The data were taken from a study of blood T cell repertoires in COVID-19. Sequencing was performed with immunoSEQ multiplex PCR; in TCRdb, only in-frame clones are kept and a portion is missing. The table includes about 250,000 clones, around 79% detected once. The sample taken for sequencing was peripheral blood. This receptor was identified in a woman of 80 years or more with acute or convalescent COVID-19.

The CDR3 DNA sequence: TGTGCCAGCTCACCAACCTCTGGGACAGGGGGAATGATTAACTATGGCTACACCTTC. As protein: CASSPTSGTGGMINYGYTF. This sequence joins TRBV18 and TRBJ1-2; 11 bases map to TRBD1. The CDR3 has 19 amino acids. J gave up 1 base and V 2 bases, and 12 bases lay outside the gene matches. The germline V gene has CDR1 KGHSH and CDR2 LQKENI. The variable domain in full, with the rest retrieved from reference TRBV18 and TRBJ1-2, is NAGVMQNPRHLVRRRGQEARLRCSPMKGHSHVYWYRQLPEEGLKFMVYLQKENIIDESGMPKERFSAEFPKEGPSILRIQQVVRGDSAAYFCASSPTSGTGGMINYGYTFGSGTRLTVV.